Shown below are 5 T cell receptor beta chains from a single sample sequenced in a study of identical twins. Via MiXCR, TCRdb re-called the 5' RACE reads, giving one row per CDR3 protein. The profile covers 1.5 million to 2 million distinct CDR3 sequences, with roughly 35% appearing a single time and about 0.25% taken by the ten largest. The specimen was cord blood. Receptors originate from a newborn girl in good health.

In this sample, this clonotype turned up a few times. The chain employs TRBV5-1 and TRBJ2-7; no clear D gene. The germline V gene has CDR1 SGHRS and CDR2 YFSETQ. This CDR3 has 11 amino acids. Trimming removed 0 bases from V and 11 bases from J, with 9 bases in between. The CDR3 bases are TGCGCCAGCAGCTTGGAAGGAACGGAGTACTTC. Translation gives CASSLEGTEYF.

The V gene is TRBV20-1, the J gene TRBJ2-4; a weak D match, TRBD2 (5 bases). The CDR3 runs to 13 residues. The germline V gene encodes CDR1 DFQATT and CDR2 SNEGSKA (reference sequence). V lost 8 bases and J 4 bases, leaving 15 bases between the germline ends. DNA for the CDR3: TGCAGTCCAGCGACGGGAACTAAAAACATTCAGTACTTC. This gives the protein CSPATGTKNIQYF.

This clonotype was counted between two and nine times. This chain connects TRBV18 to TRBJ2-3; D possibly corresponds to TRBD1 (6 bases). Germline values: CDR1 KGHSH, CDR2 LQKENI. The length of the CDR3 is 17 residues. Trimming left V 1 base short and J 9 bases short, with 23 bases between. The CDR3 coding sequence is TGTGCCAGCTCACCACTGCCCCCTTTAGGGGGTATGAGCACGCAGTATTTT. Its protein is CASSPLPPLGGMSTQYF.

The genes are TRBV24-1 and TRBJ2-3; D is unresolved. Germline-derived CDR1 and CDR2 are KGHDR and SFDVKD. There are 16 residues in the CDR3. V was clipped by 0 bases and J by 4 bases, with 13 bases between them. The CDR3 spells CATSDLHWGIADTQYF. CDR3 in DNA: TGTGCCACCAGTGATTTGCATTGGGGAATAGCAGATACGCAGTATTTT.

The CDR3 loop is CASSKGAMNTEAFF. In DNA form, the CDR3 reads TGTGCCAGCAGCAAGGGGGCGATGAACACTGAAGCTTTCTTT. The V gene is TRBV21-1, the J gene TRBJ1-1; the table calls TRBD1, which could not be checked here. TRBV21-1 is a pseudogene locus. This CDR3 is 14 amino acids long.